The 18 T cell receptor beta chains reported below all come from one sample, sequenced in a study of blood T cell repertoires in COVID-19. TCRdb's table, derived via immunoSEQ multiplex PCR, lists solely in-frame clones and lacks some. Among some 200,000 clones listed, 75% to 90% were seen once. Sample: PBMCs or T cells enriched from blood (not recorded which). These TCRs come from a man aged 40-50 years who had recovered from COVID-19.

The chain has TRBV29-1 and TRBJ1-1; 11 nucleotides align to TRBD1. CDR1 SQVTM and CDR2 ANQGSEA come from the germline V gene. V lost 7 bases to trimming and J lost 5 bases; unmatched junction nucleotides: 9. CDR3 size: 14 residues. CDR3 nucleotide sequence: TGCAGCGCTCGGACAGGGGGCGTCTTAACTGAAGCTTTCTTT. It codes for CSARTGGVLTEAFF.

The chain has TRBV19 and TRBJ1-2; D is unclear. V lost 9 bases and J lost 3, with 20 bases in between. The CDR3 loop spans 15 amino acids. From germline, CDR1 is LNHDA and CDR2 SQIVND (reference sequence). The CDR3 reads CASWRGYTGDYGYTF. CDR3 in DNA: TGTGCCAGCTGGCGGGGATACACCGGTGACTATGGCTACACCTTC.

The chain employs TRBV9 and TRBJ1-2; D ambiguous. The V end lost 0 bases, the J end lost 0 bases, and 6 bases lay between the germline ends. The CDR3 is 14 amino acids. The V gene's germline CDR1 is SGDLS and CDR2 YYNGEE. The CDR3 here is CASSVGRANYGYTF. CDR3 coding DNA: TGTGCCAGCAGCGTAGGGAGGGCTAACTATGGCTACACCTTC.

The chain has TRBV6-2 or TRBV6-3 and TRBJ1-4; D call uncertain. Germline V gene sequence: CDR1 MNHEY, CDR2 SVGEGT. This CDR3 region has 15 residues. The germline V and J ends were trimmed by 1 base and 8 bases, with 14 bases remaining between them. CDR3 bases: TGTGCCAGCAGTTACTGGACTGCGGAGAGAGAAAAACTGTTTTTT. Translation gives CASSYWTAEREKLFF.

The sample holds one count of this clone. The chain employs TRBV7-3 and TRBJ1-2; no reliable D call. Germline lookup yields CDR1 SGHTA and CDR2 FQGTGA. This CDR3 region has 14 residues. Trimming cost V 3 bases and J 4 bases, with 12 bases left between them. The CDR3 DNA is TGTGCCAGCAGCTTGAGGGCGGAGGGCTATGGCTACACCTTC. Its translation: CASSLRAEGYGYTF.

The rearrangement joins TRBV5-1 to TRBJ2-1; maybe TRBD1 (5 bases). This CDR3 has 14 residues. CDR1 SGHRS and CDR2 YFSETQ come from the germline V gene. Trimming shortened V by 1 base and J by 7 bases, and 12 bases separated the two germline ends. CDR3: CASSLQGLLNEQFF. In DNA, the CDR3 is TGCGCCAGCAGCTTGCAGGGTCTGTTGAATGAGCAGTTCTTC.

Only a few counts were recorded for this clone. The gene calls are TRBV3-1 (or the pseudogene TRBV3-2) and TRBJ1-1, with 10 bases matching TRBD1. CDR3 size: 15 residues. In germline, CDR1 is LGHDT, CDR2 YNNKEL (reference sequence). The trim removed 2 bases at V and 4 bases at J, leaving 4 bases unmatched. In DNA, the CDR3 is TGTGCCAGCAGCCAAAGGGACAGGGGCCGCACTGAAGCTTTCTTT. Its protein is CASSQRDRGRTEAFF.

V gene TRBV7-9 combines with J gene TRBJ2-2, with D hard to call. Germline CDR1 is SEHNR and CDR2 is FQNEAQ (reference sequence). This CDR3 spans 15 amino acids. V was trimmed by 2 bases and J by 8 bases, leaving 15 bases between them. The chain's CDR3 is CASSLTARMLGELFF. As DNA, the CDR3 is TGTGCCAGCAGCTTAACTGCCAGGATGTTAGGGGAGCTGTTTTTT.

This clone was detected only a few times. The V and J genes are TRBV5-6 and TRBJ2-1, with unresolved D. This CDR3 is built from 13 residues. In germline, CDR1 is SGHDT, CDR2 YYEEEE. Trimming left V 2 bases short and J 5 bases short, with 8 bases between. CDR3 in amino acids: CASSFGGDNEQFF. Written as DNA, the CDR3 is TGTGCCAGCAGCTTTGGCGGAGACAATGAGCAGTTCTTC.

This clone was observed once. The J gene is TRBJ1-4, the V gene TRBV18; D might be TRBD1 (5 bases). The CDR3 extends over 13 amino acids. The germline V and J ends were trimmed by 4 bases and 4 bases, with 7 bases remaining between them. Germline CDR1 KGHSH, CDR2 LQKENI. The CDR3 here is CASSQRGNEKLFF. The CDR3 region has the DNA TGTGCCAGCTCACAAAGGGGTAATGAAAAACTGTTTTTT.

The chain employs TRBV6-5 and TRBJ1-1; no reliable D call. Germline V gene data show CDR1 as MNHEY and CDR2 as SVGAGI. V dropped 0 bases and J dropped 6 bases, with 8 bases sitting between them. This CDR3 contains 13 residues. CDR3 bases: TGTGCCAGCAGTTACTCCCGTCTCGCTGAAGCTTTCTTT. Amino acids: CASSYSRLAEAFF.

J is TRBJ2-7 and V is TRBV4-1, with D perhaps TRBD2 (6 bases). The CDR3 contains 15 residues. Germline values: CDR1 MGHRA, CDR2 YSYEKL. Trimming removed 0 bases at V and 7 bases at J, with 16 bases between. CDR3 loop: CASSQDLAAPGEQYF. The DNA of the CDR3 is TGCGCCAGCAGCCAAGACTTAGCGGCCCCGGGTGAGCAGTACTTC.

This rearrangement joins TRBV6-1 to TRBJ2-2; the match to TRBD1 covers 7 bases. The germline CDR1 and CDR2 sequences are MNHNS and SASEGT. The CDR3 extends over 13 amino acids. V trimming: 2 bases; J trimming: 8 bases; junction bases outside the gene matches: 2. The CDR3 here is CASSERGLGELFF. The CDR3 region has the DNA TGTGCCAGCAGTGAAAGGGGGCTTGGGGAGCTGTTTTTT.

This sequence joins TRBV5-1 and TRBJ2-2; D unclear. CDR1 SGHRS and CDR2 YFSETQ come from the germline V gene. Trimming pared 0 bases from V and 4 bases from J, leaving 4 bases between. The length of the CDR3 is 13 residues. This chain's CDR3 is CASSLAVTGELFF. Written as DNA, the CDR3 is TGCGCCAGCAGCTTGGCCGTCACCGGGGAGCTGTTTTTT.

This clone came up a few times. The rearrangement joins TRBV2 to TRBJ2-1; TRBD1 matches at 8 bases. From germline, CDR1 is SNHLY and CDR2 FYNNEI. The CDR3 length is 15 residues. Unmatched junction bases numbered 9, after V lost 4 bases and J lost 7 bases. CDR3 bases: TGTGCCAGCAGTGTGACAGGGGTGGGCAAAAATGAGCAGTTCTTC. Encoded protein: CASSVTGVGKNEQFF.

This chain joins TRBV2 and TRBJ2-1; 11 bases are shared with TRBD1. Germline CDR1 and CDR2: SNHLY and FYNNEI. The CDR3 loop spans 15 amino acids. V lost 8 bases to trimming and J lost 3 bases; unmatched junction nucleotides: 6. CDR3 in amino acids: CASHSGTGGYNEQFF. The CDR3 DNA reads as TGTGCCAGCCACTCCGGGACAGGGGGCTACAATGAGCAGTTCTTC.

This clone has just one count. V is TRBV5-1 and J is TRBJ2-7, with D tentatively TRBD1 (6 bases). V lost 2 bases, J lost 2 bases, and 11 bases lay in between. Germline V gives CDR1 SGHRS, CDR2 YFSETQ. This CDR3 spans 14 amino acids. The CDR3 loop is CASSFADRTYEQYF. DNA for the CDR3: TGCGCCAGCAGCTTTGCGGACAGAACCTACGAGCAGTACTTC.

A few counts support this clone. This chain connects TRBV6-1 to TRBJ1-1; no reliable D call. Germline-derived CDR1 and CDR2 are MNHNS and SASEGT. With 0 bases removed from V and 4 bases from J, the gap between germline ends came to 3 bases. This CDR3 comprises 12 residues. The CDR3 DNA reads TGTGCCAGCAGTGAAGCCGTCACTGAAGCTTTCTTT. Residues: CASSEAVTEAFF.